These T cell receptor beta chains were read from a single sample in a study of T cells in Graves' hyperthyroidism and ophthalmopathy. MiXCR, run by TCRdb on the multiplex PCR reads, gives a single entry per CDR3 protein. The repertoire holds about 360,000 distinct CDR3 sequences, with roughly 25% as singletons. The sample was blood. These receptors came from a man aged 45-65 years with Graves' hyperthyroidism. Both conserved end residues are part of each CDR3. Fields, in order: V gene, J gene, CDR3 protein.

TRBV28	TRBJ2-1	CARGLAEGGNEQFF
TRBV7-9	TRBJ2-3	CASSKWTDTQYF
TRBV11-2	TRBJ2-7	CASSPGGGFGEQYF
TRBV12-3/TRBV12-4	TRBJ2-7	CASTPGHRGGEQYF
TRBV18	TRBJ2-1	CASSPTSVIYNEQFF
TRBV20-1	TRBJ2-7	CSALAGELDEQYF
TRBV29-1	TRBJ1-1	CSVGAGGLDTEAFF
TRBV27	TRBJ2-2	CASSLRGTGELFF
TRBV14	TRBJ1-1	CASSQYTEASF
TRBV6-9	TRBJ2-1	CASSYRTSTSGNEQFF
TRBV7-8	TRBJ2-1	CASSLGRNPRGDEQFF
TRBV7-2	TRBJ2-1	CASSPNRQHNEQFF
TRBV20-1	TRBJ2-3	CSAGIAGGKDTQYF
TRBV12-3/TRBV12-4	TRBJ1-2	CASSPGTAHGYTF